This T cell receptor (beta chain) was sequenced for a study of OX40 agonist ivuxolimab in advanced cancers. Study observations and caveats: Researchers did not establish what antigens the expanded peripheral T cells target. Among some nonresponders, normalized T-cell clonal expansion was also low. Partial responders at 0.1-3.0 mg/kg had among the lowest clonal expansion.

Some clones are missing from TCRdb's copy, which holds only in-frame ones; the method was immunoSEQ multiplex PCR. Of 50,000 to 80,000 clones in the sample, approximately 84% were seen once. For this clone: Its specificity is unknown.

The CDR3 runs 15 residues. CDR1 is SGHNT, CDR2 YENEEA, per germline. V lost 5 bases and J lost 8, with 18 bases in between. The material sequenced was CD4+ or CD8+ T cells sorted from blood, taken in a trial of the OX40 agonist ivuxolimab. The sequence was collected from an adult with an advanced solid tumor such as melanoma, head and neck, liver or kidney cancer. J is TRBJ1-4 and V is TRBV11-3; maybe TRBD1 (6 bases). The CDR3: CASSPPGGAQEKLFF. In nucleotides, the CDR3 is TGTGCCAGCAGCCCCCCCGGGGGCGCACAAGAAAAACTGTTTTTT.